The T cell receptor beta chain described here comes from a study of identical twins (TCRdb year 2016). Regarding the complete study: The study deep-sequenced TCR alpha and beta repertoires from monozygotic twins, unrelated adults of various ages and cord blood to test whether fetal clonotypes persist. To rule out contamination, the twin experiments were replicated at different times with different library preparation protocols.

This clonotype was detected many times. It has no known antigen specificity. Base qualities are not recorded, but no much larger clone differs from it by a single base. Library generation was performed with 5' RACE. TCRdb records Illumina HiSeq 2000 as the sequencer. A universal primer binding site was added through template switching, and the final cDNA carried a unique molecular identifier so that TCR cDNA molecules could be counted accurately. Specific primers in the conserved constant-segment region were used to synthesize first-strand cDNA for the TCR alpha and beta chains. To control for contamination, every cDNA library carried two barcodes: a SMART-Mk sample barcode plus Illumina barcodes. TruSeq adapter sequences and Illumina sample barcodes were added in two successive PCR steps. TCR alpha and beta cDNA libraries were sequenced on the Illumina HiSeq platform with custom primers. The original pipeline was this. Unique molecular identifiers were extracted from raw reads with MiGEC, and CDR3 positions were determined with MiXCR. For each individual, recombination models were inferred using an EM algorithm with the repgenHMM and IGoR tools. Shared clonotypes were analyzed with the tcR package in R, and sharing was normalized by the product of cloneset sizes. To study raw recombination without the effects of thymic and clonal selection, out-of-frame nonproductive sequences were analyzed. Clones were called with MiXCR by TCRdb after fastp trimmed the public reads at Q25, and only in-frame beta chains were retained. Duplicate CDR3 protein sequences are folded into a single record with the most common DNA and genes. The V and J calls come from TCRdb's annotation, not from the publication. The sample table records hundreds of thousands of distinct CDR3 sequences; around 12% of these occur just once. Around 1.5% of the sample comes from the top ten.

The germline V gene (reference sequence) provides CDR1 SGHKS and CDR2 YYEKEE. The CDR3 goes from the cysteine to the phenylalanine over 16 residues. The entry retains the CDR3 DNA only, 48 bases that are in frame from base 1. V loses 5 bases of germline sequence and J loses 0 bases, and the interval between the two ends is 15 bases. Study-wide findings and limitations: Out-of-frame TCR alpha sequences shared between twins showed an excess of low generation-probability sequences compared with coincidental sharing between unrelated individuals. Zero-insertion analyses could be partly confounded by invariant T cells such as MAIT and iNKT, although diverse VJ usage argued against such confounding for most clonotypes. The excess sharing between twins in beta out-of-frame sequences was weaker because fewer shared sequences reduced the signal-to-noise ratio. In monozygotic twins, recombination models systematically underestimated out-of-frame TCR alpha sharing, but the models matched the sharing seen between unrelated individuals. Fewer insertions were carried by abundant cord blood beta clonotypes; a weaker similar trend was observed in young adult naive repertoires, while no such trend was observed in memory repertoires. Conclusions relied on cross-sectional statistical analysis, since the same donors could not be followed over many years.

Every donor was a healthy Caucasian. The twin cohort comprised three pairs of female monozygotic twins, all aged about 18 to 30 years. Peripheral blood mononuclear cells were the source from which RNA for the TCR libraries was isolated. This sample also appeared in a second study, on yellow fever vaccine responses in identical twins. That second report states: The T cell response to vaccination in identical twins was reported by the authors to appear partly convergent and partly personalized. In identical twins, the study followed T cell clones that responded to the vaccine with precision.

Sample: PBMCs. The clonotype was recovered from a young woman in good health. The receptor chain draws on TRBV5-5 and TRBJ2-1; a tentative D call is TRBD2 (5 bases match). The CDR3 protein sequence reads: CASSSGLDSSYNEQFF. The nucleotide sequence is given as TGTGCCAGCAGTTCCGGACTTGATAGCTCCTACAATGAGCAGTTCTTC.